This T cell receptor (beta chain) is from a study of cytomegalovirus exposure and HLA in healthy donors. This CDR3 has 15 amino acids. Germline V gene lookup returns CDR1 SEHNR and CDR2 FQNEAQ (reference sequence). Only a few counts were recorded for this clone. Its antigen remains unknown. A read error may account for a junction end that differs from germline. PCR employed 60 Vbeta and 13 Jbeta primers. Produced via immunoSEQ multiplex PCR; TCRdb's table is partial and in-frame only. The repertoire holds 200,000 or so clones, with over 80% as singletons. Study-wide points: Sequencing depth roughly uniform across donors was assumed in presence/absence analyses.

The chain couples TRBV7-9 to TRBJ2-1; tentative D call: TRBD2 (6 bases). The material sequenced was PBMCs. This sequence originates from a man aged 35-49 years in good health and CMV-seropositive. CDR3 amino acids: CSSSLGVAVGNEQFF. For the CDR3, the DNA is TGTTCCAGCAGCTTAGGGGTAGCGGTTGGAAATGAGCAGTTCTTC.